This TCR beta chain was identified during a study of T cells expressing NK-cell markers. Study in general: The study sequenced eight donors, seven HCMV-seropositive and one seronegative.

TCRdb reprocessed the 5' RACE reads, with one entry per CDR3 protein and no DNA. The sample shows about 410,000 distinct CDR3 sequences, and roughly a tenth sits with its ten largest clones. Germline loops: CDR1 KGHSH, CDR2 LQKENI. This CDR3 spans 14 amino acids. The chain is built from TRBV18 and TRBJ2-7; TCRdb lists TRBD1, though no DNA is available to test this call. This clonotype originated in a woman aged 50 to 60 in good health. The sample was blood T cells: a sorted CD56 or NKG2C T cell subset, CD4+ or CD8+ T cells, or bulk PBMC T cells (not recorded which). The CDR3 loop reads CASSPLDRGYEQYF.